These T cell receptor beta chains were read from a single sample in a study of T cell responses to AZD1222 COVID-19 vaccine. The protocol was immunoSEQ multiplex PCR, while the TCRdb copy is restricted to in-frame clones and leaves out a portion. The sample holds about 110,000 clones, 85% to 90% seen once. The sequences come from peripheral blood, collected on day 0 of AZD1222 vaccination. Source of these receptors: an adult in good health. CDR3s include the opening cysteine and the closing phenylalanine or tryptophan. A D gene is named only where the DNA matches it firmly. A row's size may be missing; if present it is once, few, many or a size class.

CDR3aa: CASSVVRRAEAFF
CDR3nt: TGTGCCAGCAGCGTAGTTCGTAGGGCTGAAGCTTTCTTT
abundance: -
v_gene: TRBV9
d_gene: -
j_gene: TRBJ1-1

CDR3aa: CASSLGTGRGYGYTF
CDR3nt: TGTGCCAGCAGCTTAGGGACAGGGAGAGGCTATGGCTACACCTTC
abundance: -
v_gene: TRBV7-2
d_gene: TRBD1
j_gene: TRBJ1-2

CDR3aa: CASSIDRNTEAFF
CDR3nt: TGTGCCAGTAGCATCGACAGGAACACTGAAGCTTTCTTT
abundance: -
v_gene: TRBV19
d_gene: -
j_gene: TRBJ1-1

CDR3aa: CASSYFHGNEQFF
CDR3nt: TGTGCCAGCAGTTACTTTCATGGCAATGAGCAGTTCTTC
abundance: -
v_gene: TRBV6-5
d_gene: -
j_gene: TRBJ2-1

CDR3aa: CASSLDTNYGYTF
CDR3nt: TGTGCCAGCAGTCTAGACACAAACTATGGCTACACCTTC
abundance: -
v_gene: TRBV12-3/TRBV12-4
d_gene: -
j_gene: TRBJ1-2

CDR3aa: CASSLFWSDTEAFF
CDR3nt: TGTGCCAGCAGCTTATTCTGGTCGGACACTGAAGCTTTCTTT
abundance: -
v_gene: TRBV7-3
d_gene: -
j_gene: TRBJ1-1

CDR3aa: CASSLGVMNTEAFF
CDR3nt: TGTGCCAGCAGCCTCGGGGTAATGAACACTGAAGCTTTCTTT
abundance: -
v_gene: TRBV11-2
d_gene: -
j_gene: TRBJ1-1

CDR3aa: CASSEVRGKKETQYF
CDR3nt: TGTGCCAGCAGTGAAGTTCGGGGAAAAAAAGAGACCCAGTACTTC
abundance: -
v_gene: TRBV6-1
d_gene: -
j_gene: TRBJ2-5

CDR3aa: CASSQEEGNHYGYTF
CDR3nt: TGCGCCAGCAGCCAAGAAGAGGGGAATCACTATGGCTACACCTTC
abundance: few
v_gene: TRBV4-3
d_gene: -
j_gene: TRBJ1-2

CDR3aa: CASSQDLLAGIEQYF
CDR3nt: TGTGCCAGCAGCCAAGATCTACTAGCGGGGATCGAGCAGTACTTC
abundance: few
v_gene: TRBV3-1/TRBV3-2
d_gene: TRBD2
j_gene: TRBJ2-7

CDR3aa: CASSLIIGAPYNEQFF
CDR3nt: TGTGCCAGCAGTTTGATCATCGGGGCCCCCTACAATGAGCAGTTCTTC
abundance: once
v_gene: TRBV27
d_gene: -
j_gene: TRBJ2-1

CDR3aa: CASSPPGSYEQYF
CDR3nt: TGTGCCAGCTCACCGCCAGGGTCTTACGAGCAGTACTTC
abundance: -
v_gene: TRBV18
d_gene: -
j_gene: TRBJ2-7

CDR3aa: CASSQEIAFITEAFF
CDR3nt: TGCGCCAGCAGCCAAGAGATAGCGTTTATCACTGAAGCTTTCTTT
abundance: few
v_gene: TRBV4-1
d_gene: -
j_gene: TRBJ1-1

CDR3aa: CSVGWQPYEQYF
CDR3nt: TGCAGCGTTGGGTGGCAGCCATACGAGCAGTACTTC
abundance: -
v_gene: TRBV29-1
d_gene: -
j_gene: TRBJ2-7

CDR3aa: CASRSYSPIRGHTEAFF
CDR3nt: TGTGCCAGTAGATCATATAGCCCAATTAGGGGGCACACTGAAGCTTTCTTT
abundance: -
v_gene: TRBV19
d_gene: TRBD1
j_gene: TRBJ1-1

CDR3aa: CASSISGTNYEQYF
CDR3nt: TGTGCCAGCAGCATTTCCGGGACGAACTACGAGCAGTACTTC
abundance: -
v_gene: TRBV9
d_gene: -
j_gene: TRBJ2-7

CDR3aa: CASSQEGAATNEKLFF
CDR3nt: TGCGCCAGCAGCCAAGAAGGGGCAGCAACTAATGAAAAACTGTTTTTT
abundance: -
v_gene: TRBV4-3
d_gene: -
j_gene: TRBJ1-4

CDR3aa: CAWRDPSYNSPLHF
CDR3nt: TGTGCCTGGAGAGACCCGTCCTATAATTCACCCCTCCACTTT
abundance: -
v_gene: TRBV30
d_gene: -
j_gene: TRBJ1-6

CDR3aa: CASSWDRATQPQHF
CDR3nt: TGTGCCAGCAGCTGGGACAGGGCCACTCAGCCCCAGCATTTT
abundance: -
v_gene: TRBV3-1/TRBV3-2
d_gene: TRBD1
j_gene: TRBJ1-5

CDR3aa: CASSLLGTNEKLFF
CDR3nt: TGTGCCAGCAGCTTACTAGGGACTAATGAAAAACTGTTTTTT
abundance: -
v_gene: TRBV11-2
d_gene: -
j_gene: TRBJ1-4

CDR3aa: CASSYRPEGVNEQFF
CDR3nt: TGTGCCAGCAGTTACCGCCCAGAGGGGGTCAATGAGCAGTTCTTC
abundance: -
v_gene: TRBV6-5
d_gene: -
j_gene: TRBJ2-1

CDR3aa: CASSLSGLGNQPQHF
CDR3nt: TGTGCCAGCAGCTTATCAGGGTTGGGCAATCAGCCCCAGCATTTT
abundance: -
v_gene: TRBV7-6
d_gene: -
j_gene: TRBJ1-5

CDR3aa: CASSHAGTWGAFF
CDR3nt: TGTGCCAGCAGCCACGCAGGAACGTGGGGGGCTTTCTTT
abundance: -
v_gene: TRBV6-5
d_gene: -
j_gene: TRBJ1-1

CDR3aa: CASSGNSYGYTF
CDR3nt: TGTGCCAGTAGCGGGAACTCCTATGGCTACACCTTC
abundance: -
v_gene: TRBV19
d_gene: -
j_gene: TRBJ1-2

CDR3aa: CASRNAWATYEQYF
CDR3nt: TGTGCCAGCAGAAATGCTTGGGCTACCTACGAGCAGTACTTC
abundance: -
v_gene: TRBV6-5
d_gene: -
j_gene: TRBJ2-7

CDR3aa: CAISAEQGTGELFF
CDR3nt: TGTGCCATCAGTGCGGAGCAGGGGACCGGGGAGCTGTTTTTT
abundance: -
v_gene: TRBV10-3
d_gene: -
j_gene: TRBJ2-2

CDR3aa: CASSLEGGPQETQYF
CDR3nt: TGTGCCAGCAGCTTAGAGGGGGGCCCCCAAGAGACCCAGTACTTC
abundance: -
v_gene: TRBV7-2
d_gene: -
j_gene: TRBJ2-5

CDR3aa: CASSENTSGGYEQYF
CDR3nt: TGTGCCAGCAGCGAAAATACTAGCGGGGGGTACGAGCAGTACTTC
abundance: -
v_gene: TRBV7-2
d_gene: TRBD2
j_gene: TRBJ2-7

CDR3aa: CASSPKPLGGGGNEQFF
CDR3nt: TGCGCCAGCAGCCCTAAACCCCTAGGGGGGGGCGGCAATGAGCAGTTCTTC
abundance: few
v_gene: TRBV5-1
d_gene: -
j_gene: TRBJ2-1

CDR3aa: CASSRISDTQYF
CDR3nt: TGTGCCAGCAGCCGGATCTCAGATACGCAGTATTTT
abundance: -
v_gene: TRBV4-2
d_gene: -
j_gene: TRBJ2-3

CDR3aa: CAWSVRRGVGTEAFF
CDR3nt: TGTGCCTGGAGTGTACGACGGGGAGTCGGCACTGAAGCTTTCTTT
abundance: -
v_gene: TRBV30
d_gene: -
j_gene: TRBJ1-1

CDR3aa: CASSFGRTPGEQYF
CDR3nt: TGTGCCAGCAGCTTCGGACGGACCCCCGGCGAGCAGTACTTC
abundance: -
v_gene: TRBV11-3
d_gene: -
j_gene: TRBJ2-7

CDR3aa: CAWRGGSNYGYTF
CDR3nt: TGTGCCTGGAGAGGTGGGTCCAACTATGGCTACACCTTC
abundance: -
v_gene: TRBV30
d_gene: -
j_gene: TRBJ1-2

CDR3aa: CASSLYLQPTEAFF
CDR3nt: TGCGCCAGCAGCTTGTACCTACAGCCTACAGAGGCTTTCTTT
abundance: once
v_gene: TRBV5-1
d_gene: -
j_gene: TRBJ1-1

CDR3aa: CASSPSYPGRNTGELFF
CDR3nt: TGTGCCAGCTCACCAAGCTATCCAGGCCGTAACACCGGGGAGCTGTTTTTT
abundance: few
v_gene: TRBV18
d_gene: -
j_gene: TRBJ2-2

CDR3aa: CASSLGLGQEQEKLFF
CDR3nt: TGCGCCAGCAGCTTGGGGTTGGGACAGGAACAGGAAAAACTGTTTTTT
abundance: -
v_gene: TRBV5-1
d_gene: TRBD1
j_gene: TRBJ1-4

CDR3aa: CASSFPGISTDTQYF
CDR3nt: TGTGCCAGCAGCTTCCCGGGAATAAGCACAGATACGCAGTATTTT
abundance: -
v_gene: TRBV7-2
d_gene: -
j_gene: TRBJ2-3

CDR3aa: CASSQETAATYEQYF
CDR3nt: TGCGCCAGCAGCCAAGAGACAGCAGCGACCTACGAGCAGTACTTC
abundance: -
v_gene: TRBV4-1
d_gene: -
j_gene: TRBJ2-7

CDR3aa: CASSRGDRDNSPLHF
CDR3nt: TGTGCCAGTAGTCGCGGGGACAGGGATAATTCACCCCTCCACTTT
abundance: -
v_gene: TRBV19
d_gene: TRBD1
j_gene: TRBJ1-6

CDR3aa: CASSLSTDTQYF
CDR3nt: TGTGCCAGCAGCCTTAGCACAGATACGCAGTATTTT
abundance: -
v_gene: TRBV27
d_gene: -
j_gene: TRBJ2-3

CDR3aa: CASSLQGAGGYTF
CDR3nt: TGTGCCAGCAGCTTGCAAGGGGCCGGGGGCTACACCTTC
abundance: once
v_gene: TRBV5-4
d_gene: -
j_gene: TRBJ1-2

CDR3aa: CASSEVPGGTEAFF
CDR3nt: TGTGCCAGCAGTGAAGTCCCCGGGGGCACTGAAGCTTTCTTT
abundance: -
v_gene: TRBV6-1
d_gene: -
j_gene: TRBJ1-1

CDR3aa: CAWGDSSGANVLTF
CDR3nt: TGTGCCTGGGGGGATAGCTCTGGGGCCAACGTCCTGACTTTC
abundance: -
v_gene: TRBV30
d_gene: -
j_gene: TRBJ2-6

CDR3aa: CASSFRGQAQPQHF
CDR3nt: TGTGCCAGCAGTTTCCGCGGACAGGCACAGCCCCAGCATTTT
abundance: -
v_gene: TRBV28
d_gene: TRBD1
j_gene: TRBJ1-5

CDR3aa: CASRAGDGSSGNTIYF
CDR3nt: TGTGCCAGCAGGGCGGGAGACGGATCCTCTGGAAACACCATATATTTT
abundance: -
v_gene: TRBV27
d_gene: -
j_gene: TRBJ1-3

CDR3aa: CASSWDGSTDTQYF
CDR3nt: TGTGCCAGCAGCTGGGACGGTAGCACAGATACGCAGTATTTT
abundance: -
v_gene: TRBV7-9
d_gene: -
j_gene: TRBJ2-3

CDR3aa: CASSLTRRDGNTGELFF
CDR3nt: TGTGCCAGCAGCTTAACTAGGCGGGACGGTAACACCGGGGAGCTGTTTTTT
abundance: -
v_gene: TRBV11-2
d_gene: -
j_gene: TRBJ2-2

CDR3aa: CASSSQAAGNDSPLHF
CDR3nt: TGTGCCAGCAGCTCACAGGCGGCGGGGAATGATTCACCCCTCCACTTT
abundance: -
v_gene: TRBV5-5
d_gene: -
j_gene: TRBJ1-6